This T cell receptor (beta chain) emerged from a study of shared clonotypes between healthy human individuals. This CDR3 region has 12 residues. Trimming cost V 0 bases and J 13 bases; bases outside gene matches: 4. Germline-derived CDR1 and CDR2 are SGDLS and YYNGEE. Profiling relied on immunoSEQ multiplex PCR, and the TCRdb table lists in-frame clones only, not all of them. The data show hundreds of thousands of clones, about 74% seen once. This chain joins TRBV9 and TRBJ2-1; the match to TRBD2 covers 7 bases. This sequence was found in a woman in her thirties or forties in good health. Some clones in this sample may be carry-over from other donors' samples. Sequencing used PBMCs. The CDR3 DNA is TGTGCCAGCAGCGTAGGGCGGGAGAAACAGTTCTTC. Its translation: CASSVGREKQFF.